This T cell receptor (beta chain) comes out of a study of blood T cells in healthy people across ages. For the study at large: Template switching caught about one barcoded beta molecule for each two T cells.

The table lists this clonotype with many counts. A second roughly 6 to 11 cycle PCR used barcoded and J-beta primers. TCRdb analysed the 5' RACE reads with MiXCR anew, one entry per CDR3 protein. The repertoire holds some 900,000 distinct CDR3 sequences, with 29% as singletons. This receptor was obtained from a woman aged 80 or over in good health. Sequences were obtained from blood.

The CDR3 DNA is TGTGCCAGCAGCCCAGCCGACCGGCAGCCCCAGCATTTT. Translation gives CASSPADRQPQHF. The rearrangement uses TRBV7-2 and TRBJ1-5, with D uncertain. Germline assignment: CDR1 SGHTA and CDR2 FQGNSA. The CDR3 totals 13 residues. V shed 5 bases and J shed 7 bases, with 12 bases lying between them. The variable domain in full, completed from reference TRBV7-2 and TRBJ1-5, reads GAGVSQSPSNKVTEKGKDVELRCDPISGHTALYWYRQSLGQGLEFLIYFQGNSAPDKSGLPSDRFSAERTGGSVSTLTIQRTQQEDSAVYLCASSPADRQPQHFGDGTRLSIL.